Listed here are 9 T cell receptor beta chains from one sample, sequenced in a study of T cell responses to AZD1222 COVID-19 vaccine. TCRdb's table, derived via immunoSEQ multiplex PCR, lists solely in-frame clones and lacks some. Among around 80,000 clones listed, roughly 80% were seen once. Sequenced here: peripheral blood, sampled 28 days after the second AZD1222 dose. The receptors here all came from an adult who received the AZD1222 COVID-19 vaccine.

This clone was seen once. The chain is built from TRBV2 and TRBJ2-2; 11 positions match TRBD2. The germline CDR1 and CDR2 sequences are SNHLY and FYNNEI. The CDR3 is 17 amino acids. V dropped 6 bases and J dropped 4; count of bases not matched to a gene: 10. The CDR3 sequence is CASRDLAGGLGTGELFF. In DNA form, the CDR3 reads TGTGCCAGCAGGGACTTAGCGGGAGGGCTTGGCACCGGGGAGCTGTTTTTT.

The chain couples TRBV28 to TRBJ1-2; TRBD1 agrees at 9 bases. Trimming removed 4 bases from V and 8 bases from J; junction bases left unmatched: 5. The length of the CDR3 is 13 residues. Germline V lookup: CDR1 MDHEN, CDR2 SYDVKM. This CDR3 is CASSSYRGRGYTF. The CDR3 DNA is TGTGCCAGCAGTTCCTACAGGGGGCGAGGCTACACCTTC.

CDR3 in DNA: TGTGCCAGCAGCCACCTTGACAGCGGAGACTACGAGCAGTACTTC. It codes for CASSHLDSGDYEQYF. This chain joins TRBV9 and TRBJ2-7, with D perhaps assigned TRBD1 or TRBD2 (5 bases each). This CDR3 contains 15 residues. The ends were cut back, 4 bases at V and 3 bases at J, with 17 bases in the middle. Germline V gene sequence: CDR1 SGDLS, CDR2 YYNGEE.

The chain combines TRBV28 with TRBJ1-4, with 7 bases matching TRBD1. Unmatched junction bases numbered 6, after V lost 5 bases and J lost 0 bases. The CDR3 has 16 residues. The germline gives CDR1 MDHEN, CDR2 SYDVKM. The CDR3 loop is CASSTGVSATNEKLFF. DNA for the CDR3: TGTGCCAGCAGTACAGGGGTCTCTGCAACTAATGAAAAACTGTTTTTT.

The chain employs TRBV27 and TRBJ2-7, with D hard to call. The V and J ends lost 6 bases and 3 bases respectively, with 18 bases between them. The V gene's germline CDR1 is MNHEY and CDR2 SMNVEV (reference sequence). This CDR3 comprises 15 residues. CDR3 region: CASRSHSRNHYEQYF. In DNA form, the CDR3 reads TGTGCCAGCAGATCCCACTCCCGGAATCACTACGAGCAGTACTTC.

The chain has TRBV11-2 and TRBJ1-1; 7 bases are a match to TRBD1. The length of the CDR3 is 16 residues. V trimming: 5 bases; J trimming: 4 bases; junction bases outside the gene matches: 13. Germline V gene data show CDR1 as SGHAT and CDR2 as FQNNGV. CDR3 loop: CASSQGGFGVGTEAFF. For the CDR3, the DNA is TGTGCCAGCAGCCAGGGGGGATTCGGTGTCGGCACTGAAGCTTTCTTT.

The rearrangement uses TRBV7-2 and TRBJ1-2; a weak D match, TRBD1 (5 bases). Germline V gives CDR1 SGHTA, CDR2 FQGNSA. This CDR3 is built from 14 residues. V was pared by 5 bases and J by 3 bases, with 13 bases between. The CDR3 region has the DNA TGTGCCAGCAGCCCCGCCCCGGGGGACTATGGCTACACCTTC. Its translation: CASSPAPGDYGYTF.

This rearrangement joins TRBV7-9 to TRBJ2-2; D gene unclear. The V end was cut by 5 bases, the J end by 5 bases, with 9 bases between. The CDR3 spans 13 residues. Per germline, CDR1 SEHNR and CDR2 FQNEAQ (reference sequence). CDR3 nucleotide sequence: TGTGCCAGCAGCCCGGGTGTTACCGGGGAGCTGTTTTTT. Its protein product is CASSPGVTGELFF.

V is TRBV24-1 and J is TRBJ2-2, with TRBD2 matching 9 bases. There are 16 residues in the CDR3. CDR1 KGHDR and CDR2 SFDVKD come from the germline V gene. Trimming at V came to 4 bases and at J to 5 bases, leaving 7 bases not matched to a gene. The CDR3 DNA follows: TGTGCCACCAGTGACCCGGGACTAGCAGCAACCGGGGAGCTGTTTTTT. It codes for CATSDPGLAATGELFF.